This T cell receptor beta chain comes out of a study of T cell repertoires in cytomegalovirus infection. Study-level information: In the study, CMV epitopes included recently identified HLA-C-restricted and well-studied HLA-B-restricted ones. Signatures in public TCR beta sequences pointed to both CMV infection and matching HLA type.

Looked up from germline, CDR1 is DFQATT and CDR2 is SNEGSKA (reference sequence). The CDR3 is 14 residues long. Trimming pared 0 bases from V and 4 bases from J, leaving 12 bases between. TCRdb re-analysed the reads in MiXCR, keeping a single row per CDR3 protein. The sample comprises 700,000 to 850,000 distinct CDR3 sequences, around a third of which are singletons, and over 10% rests with the top ten. Broader study findings: In two of eight donors, the top clonotype was HLA-C-restricted CMV-specific.

Worth noting for this clonotype: No antigen is known for it.

The clonotype comes from a human donor in good health (CMV status not recorded). Some clones in this sample may be carry-over from other donors' samples. The chain uses TRBV20-1 and TRBJ1-2; D unclear. Sample: cultured CD8+ T cells from PBMCs, taken from culture after CMV antigen stimulation. In DNA form, the CDR3 reads TGCAGTGCTAGAGATCCACCAGACTTCTATGGCTACACCTTC. This codes for CSARDPPDFYGYTF.